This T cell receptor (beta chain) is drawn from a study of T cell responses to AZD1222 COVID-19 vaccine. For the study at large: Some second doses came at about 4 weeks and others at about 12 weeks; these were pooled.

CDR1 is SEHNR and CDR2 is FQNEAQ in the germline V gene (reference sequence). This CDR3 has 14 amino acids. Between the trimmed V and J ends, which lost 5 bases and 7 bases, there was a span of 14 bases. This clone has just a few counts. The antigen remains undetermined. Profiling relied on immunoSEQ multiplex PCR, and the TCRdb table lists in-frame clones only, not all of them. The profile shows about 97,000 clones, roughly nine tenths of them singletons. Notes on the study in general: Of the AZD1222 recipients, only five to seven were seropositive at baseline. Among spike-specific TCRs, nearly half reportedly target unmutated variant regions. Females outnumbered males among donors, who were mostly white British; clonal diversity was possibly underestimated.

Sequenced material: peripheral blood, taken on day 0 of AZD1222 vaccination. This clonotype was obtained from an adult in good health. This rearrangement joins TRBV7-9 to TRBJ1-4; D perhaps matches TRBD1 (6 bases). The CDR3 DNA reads TGTGCCAGCAGCCACGACAGGTCTGGTGAAAAACTGTTTTTT. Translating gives CASSHDRSGEKLFF.